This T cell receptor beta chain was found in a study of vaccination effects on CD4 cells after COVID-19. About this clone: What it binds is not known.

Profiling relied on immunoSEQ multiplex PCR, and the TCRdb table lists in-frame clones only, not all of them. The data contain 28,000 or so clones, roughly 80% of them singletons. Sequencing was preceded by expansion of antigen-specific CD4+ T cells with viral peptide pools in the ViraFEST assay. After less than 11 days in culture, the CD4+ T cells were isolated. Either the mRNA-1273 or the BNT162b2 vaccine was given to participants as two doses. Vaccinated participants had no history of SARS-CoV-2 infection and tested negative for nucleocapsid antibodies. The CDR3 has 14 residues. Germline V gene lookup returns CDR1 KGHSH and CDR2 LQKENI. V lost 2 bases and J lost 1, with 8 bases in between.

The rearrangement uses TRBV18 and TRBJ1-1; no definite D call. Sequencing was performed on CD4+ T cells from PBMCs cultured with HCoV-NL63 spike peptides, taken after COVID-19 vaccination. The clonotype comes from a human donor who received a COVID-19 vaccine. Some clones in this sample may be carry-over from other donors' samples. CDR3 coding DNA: TGTGCCAGCTCACCAAACTCAGGGAACACTGAAGCTTTCTTT. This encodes CASSPNSGNTEAFF. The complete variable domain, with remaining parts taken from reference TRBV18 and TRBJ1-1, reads NAGVMQNPRHLVRRRGQEARLRCSPMKGHSHVYWYRQLPEEGLKFMVYLQKENIIDESGMPKERFSAEFPKEGPSILRIQQVVRGDSAAYFCASSPNSGNTEAFFGQGTRLTVV.